This T cell receptor (beta chain) was identified during a study of Tregs in tolerant kidney transplant recipients. Profiling relied on immunoSEQ multiplex PCR, and the TCRdb table lists in-frame clones only, not all of them. The sample has about 100,000 clones, 80% to 95% seen once. The CDR3 sequence is 16 residues long. Germline assignment: CDR1 ENHRY and CDR2 SYGVKD. Unmatched junction bases numbered 5, after V lost 0 bases and J lost 4 bases. Recipients received nonmyeloablative bone marrow transplants from related graft donors, with transient mixed chimerism. This sequence was found in a human patient who received a combined kidney and bone marrow transplant. The graft donor may have contributed some T cells. The rearrangement links TRBV10-3 to TRBJ2-1; 8 bases agree with TRBD1. The material was CD4+ T cells from blood (PBMCs), obtained 12 months after the transplant. The CDR3 DNA sequence: TGTGCCATCAGTGAGTCGTTACAGGGGGGTTACAATGAGCAGTTCTTC. Its translation: CAISESLQGGYNEQFF.